The source of this T cell receptor (beta chain) is a study of T cells in Graves' hyperthyroidism and ophthalmopathy. This clonotype was seen at least ten times. Its antigen is still unknown. The CDR3 consists of 15 residues. Looked up from germline, CDR1 is SQVTM and CDR2 is ANQGSEA. V lost 4 bases, J lost 2 bases, and 9 bases stayed unmatched. Amplification yielded TCR beta CDR3 regions, with RNA transcripts as the source. First-round RT-PCR of the TCR CDR3 relied on the HTBI primer set. One entry per CDR3 protein, called by TCRdb with MiXCR from the multiplex PCR reads. Of about 360,000 distinct CDR3 sequences listed, 15% to 19% are singletons. Study-level results: Blood also carried most thyroid clonotypes expanded above 0.001.

The sample was blood. The receptor was derived from a woman under 30 with Graves' hyperthyroidism that later progressed to Graves' ophthalmopathy. The rearrangement joins TRBV29-1 to TRBJ2-5; 8 positions agree with TRBD2. The CDR3 DNA sequence: TGCAGCGTTGGTGTCAACGGGAGGGTACAAGAGACCCAGTACTTC. Translated: CSVGVNGRVQETQYF.